Listed below are T cell receptor beta chains from one sample, sequenced in a study of OX40 agonist ivuxolimab in advanced cancers. Here immunoSEQ multiplex PCR was the method, and the copy in TCRdb shows in-frame clones only, minus some. The table includes fewer than 90,000 clones, roughly 84% detected once. The material sequenced was CD4+ or CD8+ T cells sorted from blood, taken in a trial of the OX40 agonist ivuxolimab. All receptors derive from an adult with an advanced solid tumor such as melanoma, head and neck, liver or kidney cancer. Each CDR3 is given with its conserved first and last residue. A D gene is named only where the DNA matches it firmly. Not every row has a clone size; where given, it reads once, few, many or a size class.

CDR3nt: TGTGCCAGCAGCGTAGGGGTAGCGGGGCAAGAGACCCAGTACTTC; CDR3aa: CASSVGVAGQETQYF; j_gene: TRBJ2-5; d_gene: TRBD2; abundance: once; v_gene: TRBV9
CDR3nt: TGTGCCAGCAGCTCCGGGACTAGCGGGAGGGCCAGGGCAGATACGCAGTATTTT; CDR3aa: CASSSGTSGRARADTQYF; j_gene: TRBJ2-3; d_gene: TRBD2; abundance: few; v_gene: TRBV7-9
CDR3nt: TGTGCCAGCAGTTCGGTAGCGGGACACAGCGAGCAGTACTTC; CDR3aa: CASSSVAGHSEQYF; j_gene: TRBJ2-7; d_gene: TRBD2; abundance: .; v_gene: TRBV27
CDR3nt: TGTGCCAGCAGTTTCGGTACAGATACGCAGTATTTT; CDR3aa: CASSFGTDTQYF; j_gene: TRBJ2-3; d_gene: .; abundance: .; v_gene: TRBV6-1
CDR3nt: TGTGCCAGCAGGATAGGACAGGCTAACTATGGCTACACCTTC; CDR3aa: CASRIGQANYGYTF; j_gene: TRBJ1-2; d_gene: TRBD1; abundance: .; v_gene: TRBV6-1
CDR3nt: TGTGCCAGCCGACAGGGCCCTACCTACGAGCAGTACTTC; CDR3aa: CASRQGPTYEQYF; j_gene: TRBJ2-7; d_gene: TRBD1; abundance: .; v_gene: TRBV6-1
CDR3nt: TGTGCCAGCAGTACCGGGACTAGCGGGAGGGCCCAAGAGACCCAGTACTTC; CDR3aa: CASSTGTSGRAQETQYF; j_gene: TRBJ2-5; d_gene: TRBD2; abundance: .; v_gene: TRBV27
CDR3nt: TGTGCCAGCAGCTTAAACAATCAGCCCCAGCATTTT; CDR3aa: CASSLNNQPQHF; j_gene: TRBJ1-5; d_gene: .; abundance: .; v_gene: TRBV7-2
CDR3nt: TGTGCCAGCAGCAGACTAGACCTACCGTATTTT; CDR3aa: CASSRLDLPYF; j_gene: TRBJ2-3; d_gene: .; abundance: .; v_gene: TRBV2
CDR3nt: TGTGCCACCTCGTTTAGCTCCAATCAGCCCCAGCATTTT; CDR3aa: CATSFSSNQPQHF; j_gene: TRBJ1-5; d_gene: .; abundance: .; v_gene: TRBV19
CDR3nt: TGTGCCAGCAGCTCCGGACAGGGAGGTTATGGCTACACCTTC; CDR3aa: CASSSGQGGYGYTF; j_gene: TRBJ1-2; d_gene: TRBD1; abundance: .; v_gene: TRBV11-2
CDR3nt: TGTGCCAGCAGCAAAGCTGGGGCTTCTAGCGGGCGTCAAGAGACCCAGTACTTC; CDR3aa: CASSKAGASSGRQETQYF; j_gene: TRBJ2-5; d_gene: .; abundance: .; v_gene: TRBV21-1
CDR3nt: TGTGCCAGCTCACCGCTTCGGCAGGGCGGGGAAAAACTGTTTTTT; CDR3aa: CASSPLRQGGEKLFF; j_gene: TRBJ1-4; d_gene: .; abundance: .; v_gene: TRBV18
CDR3nt: TGTGCCAGCAGTCCACAGGGGCGGACAGGGGGCGATAGTCAGCCCCAGCATTTT; CDR3aa: CASSPQGRTGGDSQPQHF; j_gene: TRBJ1-5; d_gene: TRBD1; abundance: .; v_gene: TRBV27
CDR3nt: TGTGCCACCAGCACTATAGCGGGAGTTTCCGTTGAGCAGTTCTTC; CDR3aa: CATSTIAGVSVEQFF; j_gene: TRBJ2-1; d_gene: TRBD2; abundance: .; v_gene: TRBV15
CDR3nt: TGCGCCAGCAAGTGGGGTAGGATGAACACTGAAGCTTTCTTT; CDR3aa: CASKWGRMNTEAFF; j_gene: TRBJ1-1; d_gene: .; abundance: .; v_gene: TRBV5-1
CDR3nt: TGTGCCAGCACCGGAGGGCAGGGAGGCACTGAAGCTTTCTTT; CDR3aa: CASTGGQGGTEAFF; j_gene: TRBJ1-1; d_gene: .; abundance: .; v_gene: TRBV7-9
CDR3nt: TGTGCCAGTAGTATAGGGTGGGGTGAGCAGTTCTTC; CDR3aa: CASSIGWGEQFF; j_gene: TRBJ2-1; d_gene: .; abundance: .; v_gene: TRBV19
CDR3nt: TGTGCCAGCAGCTTAGACGCGGGCAGGGGCCATGGCTACACCTTC; CDR3aa: CASSLDAGRGHGYTF; j_gene: TRBJ1-2; d_gene: .; abundance: .; v_gene: TRBV7-3
CDR3nt: TGCACCAGCAGTAAAAGACTAAGAGGGAAGGTCTACGAGCAGTACTTC; CDR3aa: CTSSKRLRGKVYEQYF; j_gene: TRBJ2-7; d_gene: .; abundance: .; v_gene: TRBV1
CDR3nt: TGCGCCAGCGGACTAGGGGGCTTTAATGAAAAACTGTTTTTT; CDR3aa: CASGLGGFNEKLFF; j_gene: TRBJ1-4; d_gene: TRBD1; abundance: .; v_gene: TRBV5-1
CDR3nt: TGTGCCAGCAGCTTGGTAGGAGGGAATTACGAGCAGTACTTC; CDR3aa: CASSLVGGNYEQYF; j_gene: TRBJ2-7; d_gene: .; abundance: .; v_gene: TRBV5-5
CDR3nt: TGTGCCAGCAGTTACGATGGTCAGCCCCAGCATTTT; CDR3aa: CASSYDGQPQHF; j_gene: TRBJ1-5; d_gene: .; abundance: .; v_gene: TRBV6-6
CDR3nt: TGTGCCAGTAGTATGCTTCGGGGAGCAGGGAGGGATACGCAGTATTTT; CDR3aa: CASSMLRGAGRDTQYF; j_gene: TRBJ2-3; d_gene: .; abundance: .; v_gene: TRBV19
CDR3nt: TGTGCCAGCAGCCAGGACAGGGGGCAAGGTTCACCCCTCCACTTT; CDR3aa: CASSQDRGQGSPLHF; j_gene: TRBJ1-6; d_gene: TRBD1; abundance: .; v_gene: TRBV2
CDR3nt: TGTGCCAGCAGCCCCGTGTGGGCGGGAGTCGGTTCCGGGGAGCTGTTTTTT; CDR3aa: CASSPVWAGVGSGELFF; j_gene: TRBJ2-2; d_gene: TRBD2; abundance: .; v_gene: TRBV7-9
CDR3nt: TGTGCCAGCAGTGGACTAGCGGATTCCTACGAGCAGTACTTC; CDR3aa: CASSGLADSYEQYF; j_gene: TRBJ2-7; d_gene: TRBD2; abundance: .; v_gene: TRBV6-6
CDR3nt: TGTGCCAGCAGTGCCACAGGGGAAACTGAAGCTTTCTTT; CDR3aa: CASSATGETEAFF; j_gene: TRBJ1-1; d_gene: TRBD1; abundance: .; v_gene: TRBV6-1
CDR3nt: TGTGCCACCCCGGACGTACGCACCGGGGAGCTGTTTTTT; CDR3aa: CATPDVRTGELFF; j_gene: TRBJ2-2; d_gene: .; abundance: .; v_gene: TRBV11-3
CDR3nt: TGTGCCAGCAGTGAAGCGCTGGTCACAGGATCTACTTTCTTT; CDR3aa: CASSEALVTGSTFF; j_gene: TRBJ1-1; d_gene: .; abundance: .; v_gene: TRBV6-1
CDR3nt: TGTGCCAGTAGTATCTCGAGCCTTAGCGGGAGTGTTTGGGGCTACAATGAGCAGTTCTTC; CDR3aa: CASSISSLSGSVWGYNEQFF; j_gene: TRBJ2-1; d_gene: TRBD2; abundance: .; v_gene: TRBV19
CDR3nt: TGTGCCAGCAGCTTGGAGCTAGCGGGATGGGAGACCCAGTACTTC; CDR3aa: CASSLELAGWETQYF; j_gene: TRBJ2-5; d_gene: TRBD2; abundance: .; v_gene: TRBV5-5
CDR3nt: TGTGCCAGCAGATACGCCTACGAGCAGTACTTC; CDR3aa: CASRYAYEQYF; j_gene: TRBJ2-7; d_gene: .; abundance: .; v_gene: TRBV27
CDR3nt: TGTGCCAGCAGTTTCGACAGGGTCGACACTGAAGCTTTCTTT; CDR3aa: CASSFDRVDTEAFF; j_gene: TRBJ1-1; d_gene: TRBD1; abundance: once; v_gene: TRBV7-9
CDR3nt: TGTGCCAGTAGTATTAATTCTCTGTGGGGCGCTGGGGCCAACGTCCTGACTTTC; CDR3aa: CASSINSLWGAGANVLTF; j_gene: TRBJ2-6; d_gene: .; abundance: .; v_gene: TRBV19
CDR3nt: TGCGCCAGCAGTCAAGCCTCCGCTAGCGGATCGAGCTCCTACGAGCAGTACTTC; CDR3aa: CASSQASASGSSSYEQYF; j_gene: TRBJ2-7; d_gene: TRBD2; abundance: .; v_gene: TRBV4-3
CDR3nt: TGTGCCAGCAGTTTTCAGGGGGGAGGCAATCAGCCCCAGCATTTT; CDR3aa: CASSFQGGGNQPQHF; j_gene: TRBJ1-5; d_gene: TRBD1; abundance: .; v_gene: TRBV28
CDR3nt: TGTGCCAGCAGTTTGGCAGGAGCTACCGGGGAGCTGTTTTTT; CDR3aa: CASSLAGATGELFF; j_gene: TRBJ2-2; d_gene: .; abundance: .; v_gene: TRBV6-5
CDR3nt: TGTGCCAGCAGCTTATCGCTAGGGGCGCAGGGCTACACCTTC; CDR3aa: CASSLSLGAQGYTF; j_gene: TRBJ1-2; d_gene: .; abundance: few; v_gene: TRBV7-9
CDR3nt: TGTGCCAGCAGTTGGACAGGGGAGGCTAACTATGGCTACACCTTC; CDR3aa: CASSWTGEANYGYTF; j_gene: TRBJ1-2; d_gene: TRBD1; abundance: .; v_gene: TRBV16
CDR3nt: TGTGCCAGCAGCCAAGGAGACAGACTCTACGAGCAGTACTTC; CDR3aa: CASSQGDRLYEQYF; j_gene: TRBJ2-7; d_gene: .; abundance: once; v_gene: TRBV4-2
CDR3nt: TGCGCCAGCAGACCCCGGGGACTAGCGGGCGAAAGCTCCTACAATGAGCAGTTCTTC; CDR3aa: CASRPRGLAGESSYNEQFF; j_gene: TRBJ2-1; d_gene: TRBD2; abundance: .; v_gene: TRBV5-1
CDR3nt: TGTGCCAGCAGACCCCTCTCGGGTTTTGGGGAAAAACTGTTTTTT; CDR3aa: CASRPLSGFGEKLFF; j_gene: TRBJ1-4; d_gene: .; abundance: .; v_gene: TRBV11-2
CDR3nt: TGTGCCAGTAACAATCAGCCCCAGCATTTT; CDR3aa: CASNNQPQHF; j_gene: TRBJ1-5; d_gene: .; abundance: .; v_gene: TRBV19
CDR3nt: TGTGCCAGCAGCTTTACAGGGGGCGTCGGACAGCCCCAGCATTTT; CDR3aa: CASSFTGGVGQPQHF; j_gene: TRBJ1-5; d_gene: TRBD1; abundance: .; v_gene: TRBV7-2
CDR3nt: TGTGCCAGCTCACCTCAGAACCAAGAGACCCAGTACTTC; CDR3aa: CASSPQNQETQYF; j_gene: TRBJ2-5; d_gene: .; abundance: .; v_gene: TRBV18
CDR3nt: TGTGCCAGCAGCTTAGCGGGGGACAGCAGCGAGCAGTACTTC; CDR3aa: CASSLAGDSSEQYF; j_gene: TRBJ2-7; d_gene: TRBD1; abundance: .; v_gene: TRBV7-2
CDR3nt: TGTGCCATCTCAGAAAGGTTGGGTTCAGATACGCAGTATTTT; CDR3aa: CAISERLGSDTQYF; j_gene: TRBJ2-3; d_gene: .; abundance: .; v_gene: TRBV10-3
CDR3nt: TGCAGCGCTCGGACAGGGACTGAAGCTTTCTTT; CDR3aa: CSARTGTEAFF; j_gene: TRBJ1-1; d_gene: TRBD1; abundance: .; v_gene: TRBV29-1
CDR3nt: TGTGCCAGCTCACACAATGAGCAGTTCTTC; CDR3aa: CASSHNEQFF; j_gene: TRBJ2-1; d_gene: .; abundance: .; v_gene: TRBV18
CDR3nt: TGTGCCAGCAGGACCCGAGGATCGGGAGAGGTTGAGCAGTTCTTC; CDR3aa: CASRTRGSGEVEQFF; j_gene: TRBJ2-1; d_gene: .; abundance: .; v_gene: TRBV6-1
CDR3nt: TGCAGCGTGAAAAGGACCCAAAACACTGAAGCTTTCTTT; CDR3aa: CSVKRTQNTEAFF; j_gene: TRBJ1-1; d_gene: .; abundance: .; v_gene: TRBV29-1
CDR3nt: TGTGCCAGCAGTGGATGGGACTCTAGTGGCAATCAGCCCCAGCATTTT; CDR3aa: CASSGWDSSGNQPQHF; j_gene: TRBJ1-5; d_gene: .; abundance: .; v_gene: TRBV6-1
CDR3nt: TGTGCCAGCATACCCCTAGCGGGACCCTACAATGAGCAGTTCTTC; CDR3aa: CASIPLAGPYNEQFF; j_gene: TRBJ2-1; d_gene: TRBD2; abundance: .; v_gene: TRBV6-1
CDR3nt: TGTGCCAGCAGGCCCGGGACAGGGGTCGGCAGAGATGGCTACACCTTC; CDR3aa: CASRPGTGVGRDGYTF; j_gene: TRBJ1-2; d_gene: TRBD1; abundance: once; v_gene: TRBV2
CDR3nt: TGCGCCAGCAGTGAAGGCGGCAAAGCCTACGAGCAGTACTTC; CDR3aa: CASSEGGKAYEQYF; j_gene: TRBJ2-7; d_gene: .; abundance: .; v_gene: TRBV10-1